Listed below are T cell receptor beta chains from one sample, sequenced in a study of Ad26.COV2.S vaccination and SARS-CoV-2 variants. Repertoires were generated with immunoSEQ multiplex PCR, while TCRdb's copy carries only in-frame clones and drops some. The sample consists of roughly 350,000 clones, about 85% of them appearing once. Source: peripheral blood, taken in a trial of Ad26.COV2.S vaccine versus placebo. The source of these receptors is a person aged 18-65 years who received the Ad26.COV2.S COVID-19 vaccine or a placebo. The CDR3 runs from the conserved cysteine through the conserved F or W. Each record gives: J gene, V gene, CDR3 length, CDR3 protein.

>TRBJ1-1|TRBV6-2/TRBV6-3|15
CASSNSKKVNTEAFF
>TRBJ1-1|TRBV2|12
CASSEAITGAFF
>TRBJ2-7|TRBV11-1|11
CASSLGGGQYF
>TRBJ1-5|TRBV7-2|14
CASSLRQGTQPQHF
>TRBJ1-4|TRBV14|16
CASSQDLAGGNEKLFF
>TRBJ1-5|TRBV5-6|16
CASSWGPSGGNQPQHF
>TRBJ1-3|TRBV4-3|16
CASSQIEGGSGNTIYF
>TRBJ2-5|TRBV20-1|11
CSAQGMETQYF
>TRBJ1-2|TRBV10-2|14
CASSGGQMGYGYTF
>TRBJ1-1|TRBV7-6|13
CASSVDRAMAAFF
>TRBJ2-3|TRBV5-1|16
CASSRPSGTSTDTQYF
>TRBJ2-2|TRBV7-8|15
CASSLLERDTGELFF
>TRBJ1-6|TRBV27|17
CASSPTLRSSYNSPLHF
>TRBJ1-3|TRBV6-5|13
CASRGLSGNTIYF
>TRBJ2-2|TRBV24-1|16
CATSDPGQGAGGELFF
>TRBJ2-7|TRBV19|15
CASSIRTGVSYEQYF
>TRBJ2-3|TRBV28|14
CASSLAGVTDTQYF
>TRBJ2-1|TRBV9|15
CASSVGGTSYNEQFF
>TRBJ2-7|TRBV2|12
CASRQGGYEQYF
>TRBJ2-2|TRBV28|17
CASSELGLAGATGELFF
>TRBJ1-1|TRBV15|15
CATSPSLGARTEAFF
>TRBJ1-1|TRBV29-1|15
CSVDRPHRGGTEAFF
>TRBJ2-7|TRBV5-6|14
CASSEGPQGYEQYF
>TRBJ2-1|TRBV7-9|16
CASSSARWVTYNEQFF
>TRBJ1-2|TRBV5-6|13
CASSFDLPHGYTF
>TRBJ2-3|TRBV7-9|15
CASSLSGGWGDTQYF
>TRBJ2-7|TRBV7-3|13
CASSLFVGYEQYF
>TRBJ1-1|TRBV11-2|11
CASSLEVEAFF
>TRBJ2-1|TRBV6-2/TRBV6-3|15
CASSYRGSSYNEQFF
>TRBJ1-2|TRBV19|13
CASRAGNNYGYTF
>TRBJ1-2|TRBV30|11
CAWSSPPWGTF
>TRBJ2-2|TRBV4-1|16
CASSQDSLGSPGELFF
>TRBJ2-5|TRBV3-1/TRBV3-2|12
CASSQSAETQYF
>TRBJ1-6|TRBV10-2|17
CASSDGADSSYNSPLHF
>TRBJ2-1|TRBV9|16
CASSVTGEGSYNEQFF
>TRBJ1-6|TRBV4-3|18
CASSQVILGESYNSPLHF
>TRBJ1-5|TRBV10-3|14
CAISIGRSNQPQHF
>TRBJ1-1|TRBV5-4|13
CASSPMGQFEAFF
>TRBJ2-5|TRBV28|13
CASSSTGPETQYF
>TRBJ1-4|TRBV19|15
CASSIRTGGAEKLFF
>TRBJ1-2|TRBV12-3/TRBV12-4|13
CASSPTGEYGYTF
>TRBJ2-5|TRBV29-1|13
CSVGSGGRKTQYF
>TRBJ1-1|TRBV7-9|14
CASSLGQGRPEAFF
>TRBJ2-5|TRBV5-8|13
CASSPQGGETQYF
>TRBJ1-6|TRBV5-4|14
CASSLSQYNSPLHF
>TRBJ2-3|TRBV9|14
CASSGRESTDTQYF
>TRBJ2-2|TRBV27|17
CASSLSLRPGGRGELFF
>TRBJ1-6|TRBV7-9|15
CASSLGSQYNSPLHF
>TRBJ1-2|TRBV4-3|14
CASSQVEGARGYTF
>TRBJ1-5|TRBV25-1|13
CASSESGNQPQHF
>TRBJ2-7|TRBV13|13
CASSFRDVGFKYF
>TRBJ2-1|TRBV4-3|13
CASSQDPKNEQFF
>TRBJ2-5|TRBV4-2|14
CASSQGGGQETQYF